This T cell receptor beta chain was recovered during a study of cytomegalovirus exposure and HLA in healthy donors (dated by TCRdb to about 2017). For the study in its entirety: An earlier analysis of some 550 of the donors reported 250 to 350 Gb of sequence data and approximately 110 million unique TCR beta sequences from 190 million or so T cells. In a later analysis, previously published TCR beta repertoires from some 640 donors were re-analyzed and high-resolution HLA genotyping was added so that TCR occurrence patterns could be studied. The T cell repertoires of about 700 subjects were profiled by immunosequencing and related to cytomegalovirus serostatus. The study aimed to test whether signatures of past pathogen exposure could be identified by cataloging public T cell receptors. Four to six DR-DQ haplotypes were handled as single units for association and clustering, since linkage in the cohort was strong. A later genetic analysis took genome-wide SNP genotypes for about 65% of the 666 donors and used that subset as a discovery cohort. High-throughput TCR immunosequencing, statistical association of individual TCRs with disease status, and machine learning were combined to predict cytomegalovirus infection status. A separate validation cohort of 90 to 150 different subjects was used in addition to the roughly 720-subject first cohort. HLA typing covered class I and class II loci at four-digit resolution. Across around 400 genotyped donors of the cohort, an average of about 220,000 unique TCR beta nucleotide sequences per donor were sequenced, and roughly a sixth of those sequences were non-productive. The number of typed donors differed by locus: roughly 629-630 for A, B, C, DRB1 and DQB1; some 540 for DQA1; 606 for DPA1; and about 450 for DPB1. To decide whether each TCR beta V gene segment behaved as functional or pseudogenic, an earlier analysis of some 600 of the donors relied on high-throughput TCR beta sequencing. Around 320 gigabases of sequencing data and tens of millions of unique TCR sequences were included in an early release covering around 650 HLA-typed donors. Rather than using new phenotypic data, the later analysis identified candidate immune exposures from TCR beta sequences and from how often those sequences occurred across donors. The genetic ancestry cluster associated with self-reported Caucasian donors included about four fifths of the 398 genotyped donors. Alongside the repertoire data, information on donor age, sex, ethnicity and CMV serostatus was compiled. All discovery cohort repertoires had been generated on a single sequencing platform.

Library creation used the immunoSEQ multiplex PCR assay. For the multiplex PCR, a mixture combining 60 forward primers for TCR Vbeta segments and 13 reverse primers for TCR Jbeta segments was used. Amplification of the CDR3 region of rearranged TCR beta genes was performed with a multiplex PCR assay on genomic DNA. On the Illumina HiSeq System, the amplified TCR beta libraries were sequenced as 87-base-pair reads. The original methods were these. In a later analysis, roughly 80 million unique TCR beta chains were counted across the roughly 700 repertoires, and approximately 9.9 million of these chains were shared by at least two donors. To remove PCR and sequencing errors, raw reads were error-corrected and collapsed into unique sequences using a nearest-neighbor algorithm that merged closely related sequences. Alignment of CDR3 sequences to IMGT reference sequences was used to assign V, D and J gene segments. For a sequence to be retained, at least a six-nucleotide match to both a V gene segment and a J gene segment was required. A rearrangement counted as productive if the CDR3 had no stop codons and remained in frame with V and J, and every other rearrangement counted as non-productive. Following IMGT convention, CDR3 was defined as the stretch from the second conserved V-encoded cysteine up to the conserved J-encoded phenylalanine. Sequences without an unambiguous match to a single V gene segment were excluded from the earlier analysis of about 630 of the donors. An earlier analysis of around 600 of the donors classified V segments as functional when productive rearrangements were above 56.7% and as segregating when the standard deviation between donors was above 5%. A statistical classification framework was built to diagnose cytomegalovirus status from the catalog of TCR beta chain sequences. In a later analysis, V and J genes were assigned by comparing TCR nucleotide sequences against IMGT/GENE-DB human TR gene sequences. In a later analysis, CDR3 sequences and most-parsimonious VDJ recombination scenarios were assigned using the TCRdist pipeline. A later analysis defined each TCR beta chain by its CDR3 amino acid sequence plus V-gene family, and excluded reads lacking a unique V-gene family. To address suspected cross-contamination and a sequencing artifact, a later analysis removed 592 highly shared, low-generation-probability nucleotide sequences. For each public chain, a later analysis derived a clonal expansion index from normalized ranks of inferred template counts within each repertoire. In a later analysis, generation probabilities were computed with a VDJ recombination model fitted to out-of-frame rearrangements, and the resulting probabilities were checked against IGoR. A later analysis scored TCR-TCR, TCR-HLA and TCR-CMV co-occurrence with hypergeometric tests, applying a repertoire-size bias correction to TCR pairs. False discovery rates were estimated in a later analysis by permuting HLA or CMV assignments 20 times. In a later analysis, co-occurring TCRs were grouped with DBSCAN, and TCRdist sequence similarity was added when clustering was performed within HLA-allele-positive subsets. Co-occurrence clustering excluded repertoires with fewer than 30,000 or more than 120,000 public chains, plus five with anomalous nucleotide sharing. TCRdb stores this immuneACCESS table with in-frame sequences only. Part of the clones is absent; in the studies checked, under half of the shortfall reflects unresolved V genes, and no reason is known for the rest. The V and J calls and clone size come from that table; D and trimming were worked out from the DNA. Counted in this sample were 100,000 or so clones; around 80% of them appeared once. Of the sample, 3% to 4% falls within the top ten clones.

The cohort comprised under 700 healthy bone marrow donors. At the time of sampling, every cohort member was nominally healthy, though immune exposures that went unrecorded were likely present. The donor tested CMV seronegative, placing the donor among the 350 to 400 seronegative members of the cohort. Every donor gave a peripheral blood sample, and the peripheral blood mononuclear cells from that sample were used for TCR beta sequencing. The Qiagen DNeasy Blood Extraction Kit was used to extract genomic DNA from the blood cell samples. Summary of the overall study and its limitations: According to the authors, the approach could potentially be generalized to other disease states and immunological phenotypes. In vitro tests confirmed that a few of the cytomegalovirus-associated TCR beta chains recognize cytomegalovirus antigens. Because some donors lacked HLA typing at each locus, the association tests relied only on the typed subset. The study gave a list of more than 150 TCR beta chains associated with cytomegalovirus. In a later analysis, HLA-associated TCR beta chains showed more clonal expansion and lower generation probabilities than non-associated chains that were equally common. In a later analysis, most CMV-associated TCR beta chains were found to appear HLA-restricted, with HLA associations seemingly driven largely by CMV exposure. In an earlier analysis of roughly 500 of the donors, most TCR beta V segments appeared in productive rearrangements about 87% or about 30% of the time, broadly matching IMGT annotations. Linkage disequilibrium might explain the correlated functional status among segregating V segments, but an unknown experimental factor could not be ruled out. Specific HLA alleles were associated with 15,000 to 20,000 TCR beta sequences at a false discovery rate of 0.05 in a later analysis. In a later genetic analysis, a missense DCLRE1C variant was associated with V-gene and J-gene trimming of TCR beta chains, and the association was replicated in an independent cohort. A further reported finding was that TCR beta sequences accurately predicted the HLA-A and HLA-B alleles for most subjects in the first cohort. While some public TCRs were present in many individuals, most TCR sequences turned up only very rarely across donors. According to a later analysis, parvovirus B19, influenza, CMV and Epstein-Barr virus appeared linked to several top co-occurrence clusters. A cluster of highly shared sequence variants was judged likely to be a technical artifact of the sequencing pipeline. Strong co-occurrence of HLA alleles, especially DR and DQ, made assigning TCR associations to individual alleles difficult. The 87-base-pair reads could not distinguish some IMGT-functional V segments, including TRBV6-2 and TRBV6-3, so those segments were excluded. The presence/absence analyses assumed that sequencing depth was roughly uniform across donors, and that assumption may not be true. Immune exposure information for the cohort was limited to CMV serostatus. A later analysis found that TCR association rates varied across HLA loci, with DRB1 alleles showing the most associated TCRs and HLA-C alleles the fewest. Because counts were too low, roughly 16 rarely observed V segments, including chromosome 9 orphons, were left out of the earlier analysis of 587 of the donors. Cytomegalovirus status was reported to be diagnosed by the classifier with high specificity and sensitivity in both the original and validation cohorts. In this cohort, only TCR beta chains were sequenced, and detectable features were limited by the absence of alpha or paired-chain data. According to a later genetic analysis, donors in an Asian-associated ancestry cluster had fewer N-insertions in productive TCRs than the roughly 700-donor mean.

On this clone: The antigen this receptor binds is unknown. Base qualities were left out, and no much larger clone turns up one base away.

Measured from the cysteine to the phenylalanine, the CDR3 is 14 residues long. Just CDR3 DNA is preserved here, 42 bases in frame from base 1. Deletion took 5 bases off V and 4 bases off J, with a span of 14 bases between the germline ends. Reading the germline V gene gives CDR1 KGHSH and CDR2 LQKENI. Sequencing used PBMCs. The clonotype was recovered from a woman in her forties in good health and CMV-seronegative. Rearrangement joined TRBV18 to TRBJ1-2; TRBD1 is a weak D gene call, 6 bases matching. At the DNA level, the sequence is TGTGCCAGCTCATTGACGAGGGACATCTATGGCTACACCTTC. Its protein is CASSLTRDIYGYTF.